This TCR beta chain was sequenced during a study of T cell repertoires in cytomegalovirus infection. In TCRdb, the reads were re-called with MiXCR into one record per CDR3 protein. The table includes about 770,000 distinct CDR3 sequences, approximately 32% detected once. V shed 5 bases and J shed 4 bases, with 11 bases lying between them. The CDR3 extends over 13 amino acids. The V gene's germline CDR1 is SGHDN and CDR2 FVKESK. Concerning this clonotype itself: Its antigen remains unidentified.

This chain connects TRBV14 to TRBJ1-2, with no clear D. The sequence was collected from a human donor in good health (CMV status not recorded). Some clones in this sample may be carry-over from other donors' samples. The sample was cultured CD8+ T cells from PBMCs, taken from culture after CMV antigen stimulation. The CDR3: CASSAGPGYGYTF. CDR3 bases: TGTGCCAGCAGCGCTGGACCAGGCTATGGCTACACCTTC.